One sample yielded the 27 T cell receptor beta chains listed below, sequenced in a study of blood T cell repertoires in COVID-19. The table came from immunoSEQ multiplex PCR; TCRdb's copy has only in-frame clones and leaves some out. This table holds 150,000 to 200,000 clones, 88% found once. The material sequenced was PBMCs or T cells enriched from blood (not recorded which). These TCRs come from a woman younger than 30 who had recovered from COVID-19.

J is TRBJ2-5 and V is TRBV29-1; 10 nucleotides agree with TRBD1. CDR1 SQVTM and CDR2 ANQGSEA come from the germline V gene. V lost 6 bases to trimming and J lost 5 bases; unmatched junction nucleotides: 9. The CDR3 has 14 amino acids. CDR3 nucleotides: TGCAGCGTGGGCCAGGGACAGGGGCCGGAGACCCAGTACTTC. Amino acid sequence: CSVGQGQGPETQYF. The variable domain in full, completed from reference TRBV29-1 and TRBJ2-5, reads SAVISQKPSRDICQRGTSLTIQCQVDSQVTMMFWYRQQPGQSLTLIATANQGSEATYESGFVIDKFPISRPNLTFSTLTVSNMSPEDSSIYLCSVGQGQGPETQYFGPGTRLLVL.

The CDR3 region has the DNA TGTGCCAGCAGCTCCCCGACAGACTCCTACGAGCAGTACTTC. Translation: CASSSPTDSYEQYF. This chain joins TRBV5-6 and TRBJ2-7; a possible D gene is TRBD1 (5 bases). Germline V CDR1 and CDR2: SGHDT, YYEEEE. Trimming took 3 bases from V and 0 from J, leaving 10 bases between them. The CDR3 is made up of 14 amino acids. Full variable domain (missing parts from reference TRBV5-6 and TRBJ2-7): DAGVTQSPTHLIKTRGQQVTLRCSPKSGHDTVSWYQQALGQGPQFIFQYYEEEERQRGNFPDRFSGHQFPNYSSELNVNALLLGDSALYLCASSSPTDSYEQYFGPGTRLTVT.

The V gene is TRBV11-1, the J gene TRBJ1-1; D is undetermined. The germline V and J ends were trimmed by 1 base and 8 bases, with 11 bases remaining between them. The germline gives CDR1 SGHAT, CDR2 FQDESV (reference sequence). CDR3 size: 13 residues. The CDR3 spells CASSLEVGLEAFF. The CDR3, as DNA: TGTGCCAGCAGCTTAGAAGTCGGGTTAGAAGCTTTCTTT.

V gene TRBV28 combines with J gene TRBJ1-5; TRBD1 matches at 9 bases. Germline-derived CDR1 and CDR2 are MDHEN and SYDVKM. The CDR3 runs to 18 residues. The trim removed 4 bases at V and 3 bases at J, leaving 13 bases unmatched. For the CDR3, the DNA is TGTGCCAGCAGTTCCCCCCTCGGGACAGGGCGGGTCAATCAGCCCCAGCATTTT. Protein: CASSSPLGTGRVNQPQHF. The full variable domain, its missing parts supplied by reference TRBV28 and TRBJ1-5, is DVKVTQSSRYLVKRTGEKVFLECVQDMDHENMFWYRQDPGLGLRLIYFSYDVKMKEKGDIPEGYSVSREKKERFSLILESASTNQTSMYLCASSSPLGTGRVNQPQHFGDGTRLSIL.

This clone has only one observation. The chain couples TRBV2 to TRBJ2-7, with D unclear. The V gene lost 6 bases and the J gene lost 0 bases, with 6 bases spanning the gap. From germline, CDR1 is SNHLY and CDR2 FYNNEI. The CDR3 loop spans 12 amino acids. The CDR3 protein is CASRYGSYEQYF. In nucleotides, the CDR3 is TGTGCCAGCAGGTACGGCTCCTACGAGCAGTACTTC.

This sequence joins TRBV6-2 or TRBV6-3 and TRBJ1-1; D not resolved. V was shortened by 5 bases and J by 0 bases, with 4 bases between the two germline ends. The CDR3 has 12 residues. Germline lookup yields CDR1 MNHEY and CDR2 SVGEGT. CDR3 DNA sequence: TGTGCCAGCAGTACGGTGAACACTGAAGCTTTCTTT. This codes for CASSTVNTEAFF.

The chain is built from TRBV7-8 and TRBJ1-3; D is perhaps TRBD1 (6 bases). V dropped 3 bases and J dropped 2 bases, with 23 bases sitting between them. Per germline, CDR1 SGHVS and CDR2 FQNEAQ. The CDR3 loop spans 19 amino acids. The CDR3: CASSFLYDRSQGPGNTIYF. CDR3 sequence (DNA): TGTGCCAGCAGCTTTCTCTACGACCGCTCACAGGGTCCTGGAAACACCATATATTTT.

The V gene is TRBV5-1, the J gene TRBJ2-3, with D perhaps matching TRBD2 (5 bases). V lost 7 bases, J lost 2 bases, and 11 bases lay in between. CDR1 and CDR2 (germline): SGHRS, YFSETQ. The CDR3 has 13 amino acids. The CDR3 region has the DNA TGCGCCAGCGGGAGAGGGCCCACAGATACGCAGTATTTT. This encodes CASGRGPTDTQYF. Complete variable domain (other parts from reference TRBV5-1 and TRBJ2-3): KAGVTQTPRYLIKTRGQQVTLSCSPISGHRSVSWYQQTPGQGLQFLFEYFSETQRNKGNFPGRFSGRQFSNSRSEMNVSTLELGDSALYLCASGRGPTDTQYFGPGTRLTVL.

The V call is TRBV12-3 or TRBV12-4, the J call TRBJ1-2; D ambiguous. This CDR3 contains 12 residues. V shed 4 bases and J shed 2 bases, with 5 bases lying between them. The CDR3 sequence is CASSWSNYGYTF. In DNA form, the CDR3 reads TGTGCCAGCAGTTGGAGCAACTATGGCTACACCTTC.

This rearrangement joins TRBV6-5 to TRBJ2-7; 10 positions match TRBD2. Unmatched junction bases numbered 9, after V lost 4 bases and J lost 6 bases. The CDR3 runs to 15 residues. Looked up from germline, CDR1 is MNHEY and CDR2 is SVGAGI. The CDR3 reads CASSSASGGIFEQYF. DNA for the CDR3: TGTGCCAGCAGTTCCGCTAGCGGGGGCATCTTCGAGCAGTACTTC.

This rearrangement joins TRBV5-1 to TRBJ1-2; D remains ambiguous. Trimming pared 7 bases from V and 5 bases from J, leaving 18 bases between. The CDR3 has 14 residues. CDR1 SGHRS and CDR2 YFSETQ come from the germline V gene. The CDR3 spells CASSLSGLRYGYTF. CDR3 sequence (DNA): TGCGCCAGCTCCCTTTCGGGGTTGAGGTATGGCTACACCTTC.

The chain couples TRBV9 to TRBJ1-2; the match to TRBD1 covers 10 bases. The CDR3 loop spans 15 amino acids. V dropped 2 bases and J dropped 7; count of bases not matched to a gene: 8. Germline CDR1 reads SGDLS; CDR2 reads YYNGEE. Here the CDR3 reads CASSVPGQGRPGYTF. DNA for the CDR3: TGTGCCAGCAGCGTTCCGGGACAGGGGAGGCCTGGCTACACCTTC.

This clone was seen once. V usage is TRBV27 and J usage is TRBJ1-5, with D perhaps matching TRBD1 (5 bases). Germline assignment: CDR1 MNHEY and CDR2 SMNVEV (reference sequence). V lost 1 base, J lost 6 bases, and 16 bases lay in between. The CDR3 runs 16 residues. The CDR3 loop reads CASSLWAGEVGQPQHF. The CDR3 DNA is TGTGCCAGCAGTTTATGGGCGGGGGAGGTTGGTCAGCCCCAGCATTTT.

The chain links TRBV19 to TRBJ2-3; 7 bases map to TRBD2. The CDR3 has 16 residues. Germline CDR1 is LNHDA and CDR2 is SQIVND (reference sequence). With 9 bases clipped from V and 0 bases from J, the junction kept 12 bases outside the gene matches. CDR3 in amino acids: CASALGRDWSTDTQYF. The CDR3 bases are TGTGCCAGCGCCTTGGGGAGGGACTGGAGCACAGATACGCAGTATTTT.

This clone was detected only once. The chain links TRBV27 to TRBJ1-1; D unclear. The V end lost 0 bases, the J end lost 3 bases, and 11 bases lay between the germline ends. CDR3 size: 15 residues. CDR1 and CDR2 from the germline V gene are MNHEY and SMNVEV (reference sequence). The chain's CDR3 is CASSLSKGGYTEAFF. As DNA, the CDR3 is TGTGCCAGCAGTTTATCGAAGGGAGGGTACACTGAAGCTTTCTTT.

The chain links TRBV5-6 to TRBJ2-1, with 11 bases that match TRBD2. Trimming cost V 4 bases and J 2 bases; bases outside gene matches: 8. This CDR3 is built from 17 residues. CDR1 SGHDT and CDR2 YYEEEE come from the germline V gene. This CDR3 reads CASSLGLAGSTYNEQFF. The CDR3 nucleotides read TGTGCCAGCAGCCTCGGACTAGCGGGCAGTACCTACAATGAGCAGTTCTTC.

The gene calls are TRBV28 and TRBJ1-2; 9 bases map to TRBD1. CDR1 is MDHEN, CDR2 SYDVKM, per germline. The CDR3 sequence is 13 residues long. The J segment lost 7 bases and the V segment lost 6 bases, leaving 6 bases of the junction unmatched. As DNA, the CDR3 is TGTGCCAGCAGGCCACAGGGGGCGAGTGGCTACACCTTC. Its protein product is CASRPQGASGYTF.

The chain uses TRBV25-1 and TRBJ1-1; possible D gene TRBD1, 5 bases. There are 12 residues in the CDR3. V lost 2 bases, J lost 4 bases, and 5 bases lay in between. From germline, CDR1 is MGHDK and CDR2 SYGVNS. In DNA form, the CDR3 reads TGTGCCAGCAGTGAAACAGGCACTGAAGCTTTCTTT. Translation: CASSETGTEAFF.

This clone has more than one count but fewer than ten. The chain recombines TRBV4-2 with TRBJ1-5, with TRBD1 as a possible D gene (6 bases). The V end lost 4 bases, the J end lost 5 bases, and 12 bases lay between the germline ends. The CDR3 sequence is 14 residues long. Germline V CDR1 and CDR2: LGHNA, YNFKEQ. CDR3 DNA sequence: TGTGCCAGCAGCCCTGCAGGGGCGTATCAGCCCCAGCATTTT. Translating gives CASSPAGAYQPQHF.

The V and J genes are TRBV7-8 and TRBJ2-2; D call uncertain. The germline V gene encodes CDR1 SGHVS and CDR2 FQNEAQ. Trimming pared 5 bases from V and 0 bases from J, leaving 13 bases between. The CDR3 is 16 residues long. CDR3 sequence (DNA): TGTGCCAGCAGCCCCCGCGAGGCCGCGAACACCGGGGAGCTGTTTTTT. Its protein product is CASSPREAANTGELFF.

CDR3 DNA sequence: TGTGCCAGCAGTCCGGGACTAGTTGGCTACGAGCAGTACTTC. Its protein product is CASSPGLVGYEQYF. This chain links TRBV27 with TRBJ2-7; 8 nucleotides align to TRBD2. Looked up from germline, CDR1 is MNHEY and CDR2 is SMNVEV (reference sequence). Germline trimming cut 5 bases from V and 3 bases from J; bases unmatched to any gene: 6. The CDR3 has 14 amino acids.

The chain joins TRBV19 to TRBJ1-1, with D tentatively TRBD1 (5 bases). This CDR3 is 12 amino acids long. Per germline, CDR1 LNHDA and CDR2 SQIVND (reference sequence). V dropped 6 bases and J dropped 0 bases, with 5 bases sitting between them. The CDR3 DNA reads TGTGCCAGTAGGACAGTGAACACTGAAGCTTTCTTT. This gives the protein CASRTVNTEAFF.

The J gene is TRBJ2-3, the V gene TRBV3-1 (or the pseudogene TRBV3-2); tentative D call: TRBD2 (6 bases). Germline V gene lookup returns CDR1 LGHDT and CDR2 YNNKEL (reference sequence). The CDR3 totals 19 residues. Trimming removed 0 bases at V and 2 bases at J, with 21 bases between. CDR3 DNA: TGTGCCAGCAGCCAAGAAGCTCGTCGACTAGGAAAATCCACAGATACGCAGTATTTT. It translates to CASSQEARRLGKSTDTQYF.

The gene calls are TRBV4-1 and TRBJ2-7; weak D call: TRBD1 (5 bases). The CDR3 totals 16 residues. The V end lost 0 bases, the J end lost 5 bases, and 17 bases lay between the germline ends. Looked up from germline, CDR1 is MGHRA and CDR2 is YSYEKL. DNA for the CDR3: TGCGCCAGCAGCCAAGATCCAAGGCAGGGTTTACACGAGCAGTACTTC. Protein product: CASSQDPRQGLHEQYF.

The chain uses TRBV10-1 and TRBJ1-6; D perhaps matches TRBD1 (5 bases). Germline V gene data show CDR1 as WNHNN and CDR2 as SYGVQD (reference sequence). Between the trimmed V and J ends, which lost 7 bases and 6 bases, there was a span of 10 bases. The CDR3 extends over 13 amino acids. DNA for the CDR3: TGCGCCAGCACAAGACAGCCTAATTCACCCCTCCACTTT. Its translation: CASTRQPNSPLHF.

This chain connects TRBV27 to TRBJ2-7; TRBD1 agrees at 8 bases. Germline loops: CDR1 MNHEY, CDR2 SMNVEV (reference sequence). This CDR3 has 11 residues. The V and J ends lost 10 bases and 4 bases, in that order; junction bases with no gene match: 3. The CDR3 region has the DNA TGTGCCACCGGACAGGGATACGAGCAGTACTTC. It yields the protein CATGQGYEQYF.

The chain carries TRBV25-1 and TRBJ1-2, with TRBD1 as a possible D gene (5 bases). Germline V CDR1 and CDR2: MGHDK, SYGVNS. The ends were cut back, 5 bases at V and 2 bases at J, with 12 bases in the middle. The CDR3 runs 14 residues. CDR3 in amino acids: CASSKGVRNYGYTF. The CDR3 DNA reads TGTGCCAGCAGTAAAGGGGTCCGAAACTATGGCTACACCTTC.